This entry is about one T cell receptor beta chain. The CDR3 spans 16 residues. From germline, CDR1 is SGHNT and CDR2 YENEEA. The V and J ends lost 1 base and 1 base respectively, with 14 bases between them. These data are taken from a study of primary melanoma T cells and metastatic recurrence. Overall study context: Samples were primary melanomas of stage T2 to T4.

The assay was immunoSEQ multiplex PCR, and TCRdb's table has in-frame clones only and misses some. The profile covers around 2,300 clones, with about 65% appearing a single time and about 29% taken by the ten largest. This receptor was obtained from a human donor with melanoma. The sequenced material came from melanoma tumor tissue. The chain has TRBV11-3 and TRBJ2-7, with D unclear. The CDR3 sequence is CASSLGDLVVSYEQYF. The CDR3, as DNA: TGTGCCAGCAGCTTAGGAGATCTAGTTGTTTCCTACGAGCAGTACTTC.